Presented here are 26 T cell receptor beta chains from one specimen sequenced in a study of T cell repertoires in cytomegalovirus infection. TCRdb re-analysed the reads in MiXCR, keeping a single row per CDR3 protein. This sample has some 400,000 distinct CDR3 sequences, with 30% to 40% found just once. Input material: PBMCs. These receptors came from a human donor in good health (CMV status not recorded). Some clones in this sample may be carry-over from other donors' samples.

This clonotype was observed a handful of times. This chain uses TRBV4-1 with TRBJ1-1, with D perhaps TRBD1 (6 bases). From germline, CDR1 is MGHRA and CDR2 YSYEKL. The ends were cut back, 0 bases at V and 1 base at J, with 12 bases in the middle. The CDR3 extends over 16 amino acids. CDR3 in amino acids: CASSQEEGRGNTEAFF. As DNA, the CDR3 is TGCGCCAGCAGCCAAGAGGAGGGCAGGGGGAACACTGAAGCTTTCTTT.

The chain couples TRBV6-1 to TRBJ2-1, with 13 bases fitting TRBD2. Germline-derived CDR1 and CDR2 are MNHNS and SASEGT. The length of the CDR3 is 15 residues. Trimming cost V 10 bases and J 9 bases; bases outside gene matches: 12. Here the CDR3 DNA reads TGTGCCATCAATAAACTAGCGGGGGGGCTCGGTGAGCAGTTCTTC. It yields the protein CAINKLAGGLGEQFF.

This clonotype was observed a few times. The CDR3 here is CSSRGGNYGYTF. The CDR3 coding sequence is TGTAGTAGTAGAGGGGGCAACTATGGCTACACCTTC. The chain carries TRBV2 and TRBJ1-2; 7 nucleotides align to TRBD1. CDR1 SNHLY and CDR2 FYNNEI come from the germline V gene. CDR3 length: 12 residues.

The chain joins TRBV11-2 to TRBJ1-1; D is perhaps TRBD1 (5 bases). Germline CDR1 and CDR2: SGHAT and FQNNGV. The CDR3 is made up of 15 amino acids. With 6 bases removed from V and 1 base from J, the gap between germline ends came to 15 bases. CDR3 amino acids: CASRRPGRTNTEAFF. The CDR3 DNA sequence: TGTGCCAGCAGGCGACCGGGACGAACGAACACTGAAGCTTTCTTT.

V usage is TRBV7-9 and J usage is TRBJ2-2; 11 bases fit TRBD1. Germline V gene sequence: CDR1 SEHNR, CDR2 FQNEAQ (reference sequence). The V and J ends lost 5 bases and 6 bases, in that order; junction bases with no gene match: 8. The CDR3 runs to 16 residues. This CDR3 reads CASSQTGQGAAGELFF. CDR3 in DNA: TGTGCCAGCAGCCAAACCGGACAGGGGGCGGCCGGGGAGCTGTTTTTT.

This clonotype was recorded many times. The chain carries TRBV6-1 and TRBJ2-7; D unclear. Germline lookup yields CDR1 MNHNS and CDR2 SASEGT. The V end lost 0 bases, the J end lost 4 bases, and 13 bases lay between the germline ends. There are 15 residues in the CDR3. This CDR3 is CASSEADPGRYEQYF. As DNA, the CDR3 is TGTGCCAGCAGTGAAGCGGACCCCGGAAGGTACGAGCAGTACTTC.

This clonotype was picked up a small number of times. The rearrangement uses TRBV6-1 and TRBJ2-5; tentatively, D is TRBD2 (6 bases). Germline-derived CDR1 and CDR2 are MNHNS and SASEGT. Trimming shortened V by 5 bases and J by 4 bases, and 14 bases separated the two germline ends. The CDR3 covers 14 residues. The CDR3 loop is CASSNGGIRETQYF. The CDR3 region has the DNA TGTGCCAGCAGTAACGGAGGGATCCGAGAGACCCAGTACTTC.

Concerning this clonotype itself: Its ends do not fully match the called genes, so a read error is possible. The CDR3 sequence is CASRLEEGNTEAFF. In nucleotides, the CDR3 is TGTGCCAGCCGCTTAGAGGAGGGGAACACTGAAGCTTTCTTT. The rearrangement uses TRBV7-2 and TRBJ1-1; no clear D gene. This CDR3 is built from 14 residues. From germline, CDR1 is SGHTA and CDR2 FQGNSA.

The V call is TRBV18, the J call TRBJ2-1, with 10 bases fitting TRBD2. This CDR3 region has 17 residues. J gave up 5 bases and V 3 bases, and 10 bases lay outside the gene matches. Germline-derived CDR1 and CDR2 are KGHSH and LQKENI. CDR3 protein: CASSPYTSGVSNNEQFF. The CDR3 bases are TGTGCCAGCTCACCTTATACTAGCGGGGTCTCAAACAATGAGCAGTTCTTC.

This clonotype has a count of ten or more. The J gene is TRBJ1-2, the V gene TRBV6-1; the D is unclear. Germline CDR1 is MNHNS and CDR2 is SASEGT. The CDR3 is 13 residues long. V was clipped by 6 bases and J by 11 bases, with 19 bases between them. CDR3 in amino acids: CASSPDQALGYTF. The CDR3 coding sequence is TGTGCCAGCAGCCCGGACCAAGCATTGGGTTACACCTTC.

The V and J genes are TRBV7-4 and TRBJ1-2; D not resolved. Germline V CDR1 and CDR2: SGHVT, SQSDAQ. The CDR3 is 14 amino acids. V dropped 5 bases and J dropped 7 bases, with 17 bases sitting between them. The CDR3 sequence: CASSHAFGSGGYTF. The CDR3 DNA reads TGTGCCAGCAGCCACGCTTTTGGGTCGGGTGGCTACACCTTC.

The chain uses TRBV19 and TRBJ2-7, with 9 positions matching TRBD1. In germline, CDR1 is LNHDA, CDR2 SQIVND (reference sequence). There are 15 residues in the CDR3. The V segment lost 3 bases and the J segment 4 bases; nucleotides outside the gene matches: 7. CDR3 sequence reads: CASSIGTGQPYEQYF. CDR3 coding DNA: TGTGCCAGTAGTATCGGGACAGGGCAACCTTACGAGCAGTACTTC.

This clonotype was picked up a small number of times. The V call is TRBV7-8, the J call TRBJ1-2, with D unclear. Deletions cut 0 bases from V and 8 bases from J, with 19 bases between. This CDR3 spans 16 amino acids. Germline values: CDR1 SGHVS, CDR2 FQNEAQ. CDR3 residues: CASSLAGRPGSGGYTF. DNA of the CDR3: TGTGCCAGCAGCTTAGCGGGCCGGCCGGGGTCGGGGGGCTACACCTTC.

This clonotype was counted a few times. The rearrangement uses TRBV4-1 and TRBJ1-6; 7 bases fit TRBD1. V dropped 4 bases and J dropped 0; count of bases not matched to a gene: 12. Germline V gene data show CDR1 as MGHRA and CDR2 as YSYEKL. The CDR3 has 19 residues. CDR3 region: CASSLRQGPTSSYNSPLHF. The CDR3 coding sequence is TGCGCCAGCAGCCTTAGACAGGGTCCGACGAGCTCCTATAATTCACCCCTCCACTTT.

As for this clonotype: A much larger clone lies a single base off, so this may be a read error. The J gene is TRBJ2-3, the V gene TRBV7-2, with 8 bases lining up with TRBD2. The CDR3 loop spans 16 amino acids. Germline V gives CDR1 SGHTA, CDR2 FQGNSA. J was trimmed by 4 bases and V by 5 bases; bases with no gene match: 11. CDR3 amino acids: CASSPNRLAFADTQYF. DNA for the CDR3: TGTGCCAGCAGCCCAAACAGACTAGCGTTCGCAGATACGCAGTATTTT.

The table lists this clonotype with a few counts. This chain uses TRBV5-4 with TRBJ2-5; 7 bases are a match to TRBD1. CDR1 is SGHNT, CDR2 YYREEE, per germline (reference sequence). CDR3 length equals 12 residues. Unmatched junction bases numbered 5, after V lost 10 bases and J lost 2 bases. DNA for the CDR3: TGTGCCGTGGGACAGAAACAAGAGACCCAGTACTTC. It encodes CAVGQKQETQYF.

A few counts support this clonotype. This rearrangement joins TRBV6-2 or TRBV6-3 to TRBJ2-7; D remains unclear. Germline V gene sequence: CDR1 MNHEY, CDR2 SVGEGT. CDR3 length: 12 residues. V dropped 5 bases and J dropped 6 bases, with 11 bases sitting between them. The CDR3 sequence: CASSSWAAEQYF. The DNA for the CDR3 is TGTGCCAGCAGTAGCTGGGCGGCCGAGCAGTACTTC.

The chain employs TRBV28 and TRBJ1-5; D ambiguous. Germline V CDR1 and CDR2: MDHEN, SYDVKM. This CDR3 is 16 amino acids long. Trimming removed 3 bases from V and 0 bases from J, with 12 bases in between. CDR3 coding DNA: TGTGCCAGCAGTTTGATCCATATAGATAGCAATCAGCCCCAGCATTTT. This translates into CASSLIHIDSNQPQHF.

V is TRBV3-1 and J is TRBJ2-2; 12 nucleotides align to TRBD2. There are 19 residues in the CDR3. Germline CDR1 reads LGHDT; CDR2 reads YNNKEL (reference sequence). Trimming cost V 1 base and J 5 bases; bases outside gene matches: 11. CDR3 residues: CASSQGKTSGGPGTGELFF. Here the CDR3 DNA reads TGTGCCAGCAGCCAAGGGAAAACTAGCGGGGGGCCAGGGACCGGGGAGCTGTTTTTT.

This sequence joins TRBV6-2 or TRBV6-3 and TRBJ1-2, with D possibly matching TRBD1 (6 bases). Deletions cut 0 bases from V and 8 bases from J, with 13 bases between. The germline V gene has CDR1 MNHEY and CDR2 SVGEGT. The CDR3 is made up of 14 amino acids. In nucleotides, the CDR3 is TGTGCCAGCAGTTACTCGATGGCAGGGGACGGCTACACCTTC. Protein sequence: CASSYSMAGDGYTF.

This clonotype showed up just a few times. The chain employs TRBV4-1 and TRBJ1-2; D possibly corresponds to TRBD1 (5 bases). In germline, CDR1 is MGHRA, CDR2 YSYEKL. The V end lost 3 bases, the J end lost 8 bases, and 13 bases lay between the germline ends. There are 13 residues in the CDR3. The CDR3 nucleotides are TGCGCCAGCAGCCATGGGGGGGGGTCCGGCTACACCTTC. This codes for CASSHGGGSGYTF.

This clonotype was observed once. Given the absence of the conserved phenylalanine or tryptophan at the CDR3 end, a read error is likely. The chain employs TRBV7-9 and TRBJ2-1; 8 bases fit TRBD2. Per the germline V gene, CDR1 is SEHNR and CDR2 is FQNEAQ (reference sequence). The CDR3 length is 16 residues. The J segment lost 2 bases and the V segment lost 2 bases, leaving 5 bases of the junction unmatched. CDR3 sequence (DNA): TGTGCCAGCAGCTTAAGGGCGGGGGGTCCCTACAATGAGCAGTTCTTG. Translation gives CASSLRAGGPYNEQFL.

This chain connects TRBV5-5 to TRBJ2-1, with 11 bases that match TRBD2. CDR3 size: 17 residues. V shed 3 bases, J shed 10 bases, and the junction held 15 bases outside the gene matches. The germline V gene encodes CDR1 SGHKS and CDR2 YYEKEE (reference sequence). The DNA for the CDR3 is TGTGCCAGCAGCTCGACTAGCGGGAACCCTTACGTAGGGGAGCAGTTCTTC. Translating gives CASSSTSGNPYVGEQFF.

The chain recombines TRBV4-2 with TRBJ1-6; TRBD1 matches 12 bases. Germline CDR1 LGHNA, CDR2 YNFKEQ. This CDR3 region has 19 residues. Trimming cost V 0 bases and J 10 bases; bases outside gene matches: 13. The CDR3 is CASSQEARDRGRGGSPLHF. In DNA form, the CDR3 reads TGTGCCAGCAGCCAAGAGGCCCGGGACAGGGGGCGTGGGGGGTCACCCCTCCACTTT.

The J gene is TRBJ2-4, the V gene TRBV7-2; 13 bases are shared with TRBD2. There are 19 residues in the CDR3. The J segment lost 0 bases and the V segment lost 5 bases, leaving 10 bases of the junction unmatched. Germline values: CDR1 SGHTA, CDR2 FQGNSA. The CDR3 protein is CASSPLLAGGRGAKNIQYF. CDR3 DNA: TGTGCCAGCAGCCCCCTACTAGCGGGGGGGCGGGGAGCCAAAAACATTCAGTACTTC.

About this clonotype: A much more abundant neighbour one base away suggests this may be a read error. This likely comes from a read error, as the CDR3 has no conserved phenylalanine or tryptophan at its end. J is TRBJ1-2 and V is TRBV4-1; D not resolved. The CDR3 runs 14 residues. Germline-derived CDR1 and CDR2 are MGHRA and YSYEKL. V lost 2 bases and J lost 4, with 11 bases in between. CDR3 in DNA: TGCGCCAGCAGCCAAAATCCGGTTCTCTATGGCTACACCTTA. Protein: CASSQNPVLYGYTL.